Here is one TCR beta chain with its context. The sample comes from a study of blood T cell repertoires in COVID-19. Sequencing was performed with immunoSEQ multiplex PCR; in TCRdb, only in-frame clones are kept and a portion is missing. The sample lists fewer than 150,000 clones, more than 70% seen once, with 6.5% to 10% in the top ten. The V end lost 6 bases, the J end lost 0 bases, and 12 bases lay between the germline ends. The V gene's germline CDR1 is MDHEN and CDR2 SYDVKM. The CDR3 has 14 residues. This TCR was sampled from a woman in her 70s who had recovered from COVID-19. The V call is TRBV28, the J call TRBJ2-7; D unresolved. The sample was peripheral blood. For the CDR3, the DNA is TGTGCCAGCAGCGCACCACAGAACTCCTACGAGCAGTACTTC. Encoded protein: CASSAPQNSYEQYF.